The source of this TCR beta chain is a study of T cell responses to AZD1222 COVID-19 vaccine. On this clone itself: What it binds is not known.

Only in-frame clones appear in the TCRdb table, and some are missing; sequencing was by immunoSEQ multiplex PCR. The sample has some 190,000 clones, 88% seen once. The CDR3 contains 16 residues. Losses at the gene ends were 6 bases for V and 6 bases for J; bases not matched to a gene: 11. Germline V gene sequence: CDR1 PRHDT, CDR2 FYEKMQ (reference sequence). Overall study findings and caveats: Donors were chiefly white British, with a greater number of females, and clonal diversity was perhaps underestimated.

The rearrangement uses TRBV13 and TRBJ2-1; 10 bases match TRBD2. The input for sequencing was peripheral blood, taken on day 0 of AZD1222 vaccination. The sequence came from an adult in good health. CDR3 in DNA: TGTGCCAGCAGACCCGAGCGGACTAGCGGAGGCAATGAGCAGTTCTTC. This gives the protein CASRPERTSGGNEQFF.